A selection of T cell receptor beta chains follows, all from one sample in a study of T cell responses to AZD1222 COVID-19 vaccine. Libraries were prepared by immunoSEQ multiplex PCR; TCRdb keeps only in-frame clonotypes and omits some of them. Of 85,000 to 130,000 clones in the sample, roughly 91% were seen once. The sample here was peripheral blood, taken on day 0 of AZD1222 vaccination. The receptors were gathered from an adult in good health. Each CDR3 is given with its conserved first and last residue. The D gene is left open where the match is weak. The size field is filled for only some rows; it gives once, few, many or a size class.

v_gene,d_gene,j_gene,abundance,CDR3aa,CDR3nt
TRBV7-2,-,TRBJ2-3,-,CASSQPLMGTDTQYF,TGTGCCAGCAGCCAACCATTAATGGGCACAGATACGCAGTATTTT
TRBV29-1,-,TRBJ1-1,-,CSAFRERTEAFF,TGCAGCGCTTTCCGAGAGAGGACGGAGGCTTTCTTT
TRBV23-1,-,TRBJ2-4,-,CASLETSGPNKVQYF,TGCGCCAGCCTAGAAACCTCGGGGCCAAATAAAGTTCAGTACTTC
TRBV10-1,-,TRBJ1-2,once,CAPQAGPAVYGYTF,TGCGCCCCCCAGGCGGGGCCAGCTGTATATGGCTACACCTTC
TRBV6-5,TRBD1,TRBJ1-2,-,CASSYTRTGGLSGYTF,TGTGCCAGCAGTTACACGCGGACAGGGGGGCTGTCTGGCTACACCTTC
TRBV14,-,TRBJ2-3,-,CASSHIRGISSTDTQYF,TGTGCCAGCAGCCATATTCGCGGGATTTCTAGCACAGATACGCAGTATTTT
TRBV28,-,TRBJ1-4,-,CASTLREGLGKLFF,TGTGCCAGCACCCTAAGAGAGGGTTTGGGAAAACTGTTTTTT
TRBV27,-,TRBJ2-2,-,CASSPISTSTGELFF,TGTGCCAGCAGCCCAATTTCAACTAGTACCGGGGAGCTGTTTTTT
TRBV6-5,-,TRBJ2-3,-,CASSQWDSTDTQYF,TGTGCCAGCAGCCAGTGGGACTCCACAGATACGCAGTATTTT
TRBV9,TRBD1,TRBJ1-5,-,CASSIGGGNQPQHF,TGTGCCAGCAGTATAGGGGGCGGTAATCAGCCCCAGCATTTT
TRBV11-2,-,TRBJ1-1,-,CASSPSRRVNTEAFF,TGTGCCAGCAGCCCAAGTCGGAGAGTGAACACTGAAGCTTTCTTT
TRBV27,-,TRBJ1-5,-,CASSSTMNQPQHF,TGTGCCAGCAGTTCGACAATGAATCAGCCCCAGCATTTT
TRBV3-1/TRBV3-2,TRBD1,TRBJ1-2,-,CASSHRTGTGVYTF,TGTGCCAGCAGCCACCGCACCGGGACAGGAGTATACACCTTC
TRBV11-3,TRBD2,TRBJ2-1,-,CASSLDSGGYNEQFF,TGTGCCAGCAGCTTAGACAGCGGGGGTTACAATGAGCAGTTCTTC
TRBV9,-,TRBJ2-5,-,CASSRTVVDVETQYF,TGTGCCAGCTCTCGTACGGTAGTTGATGTAGAGACCCAGTACTTC
TRBV5-1,-,TRBJ1-6,-,CASSLVRRSPLHF,TGCGCCAGCAGCTTGGTGAGGAGATCACCCCTCCACTTT
TRBV5-4,TRBD1,TRBJ2-2,-,CASSLNRGANTGELFF,TGTGCCAGCAGCTTGAACAGGGGAGCTAACACCGGGGAGCTGTTTTTT
TRBV5-1,-,TRBJ1-2,once,CASSFQGSGYTF,TGCGCCAGCAGCTTTCAGGGAAGCGGCTACACCTTC
TRBV3-1/TRBV3-2,TRBD1,TRBJ2-2,-,CASSQPGQGLNTGELFF,TGTGCCAGCAGCCAACCGGGACAGGGTCTTAACACCGGGGAGCTGTTTTTT
TRBV9,-,TRBJ1-2,-,CASRGGMNYGYTF,TGTGCCAGCAGGGGAGGGATGAACTATGGCTACACCTTC
TRBV5-1,TRBD1,TRBJ2-1,-,CASRRTGDSYNEQFF,TGCGCCAGCAGACGGACAGGAGACTCCTACAATGAGCAGTTCTTC
TRBV12-3/TRBV12-4,-,TRBJ1-5,few,CASAMGEDQPQHF,TGTGCCAGCGCAATGGGGGAGGATCAACCCCAGCATTTT
TRBV6-7,TRBD1,TRBJ2-1,-,CASSYPNLGWAGDRDEQFF,TGTGCCAGCAGTTACCCCAACCTTGGTTGGGCGGGGGACAGGGATGAGCAGTTCTTC
TRBV5-5,-,TRBJ1-2,-,CASNPWGDNFRHYGYTF,TGTGCCAGCAACCCGTGGGGGGATAATTTTAGGCACTATGGCTACACCTTC
TRBV19,TRBD1,TRBJ1-1,once,CASMDRATNTEAFF,TGTGCCAGTATGGACAGGGCTACAAACACTGAAGCTTTCTTT
TRBV6-6,-,TRBJ2-2,-,CASSYGVTGELFF,TGTGCCAGCAGTTACGGGGTCACCGGGGAGCTGTTTTTT
TRBV5-1,TRBD1,TRBJ2-4,once,CASSSGQGLAKNIQYF,TGCGCCAGCAGCTCAGGACAGGGGCTAGCCAAAAACATTCAGTACTTC
TRBV6-4,-,TRBJ1-6,-,CASSALGGNSPLHF,TGTGCCAGCAGCGCCCTTGGCGGGAATTCACCCCTCCACTTT
TRBV7-2,-,TRBJ1-1,-,CASSTHRVGSSTEAFF,TGTGCCAGCAGCACCCACAGGGTGGGCTCTTCCACTGAAGCTTTCTTT
TRBV10-3,TRBD1,TRBJ2-1,-,CAIRGTGEAQFF,TGTGCCATCAGGGGGACAGGGGAGGCCCAGTTCTTC
TRBV18,-,TRBJ2-7,-,CASSPPSYLKTYEQYF,TGTGCCAGCTCACCACCGTCATACCTCAAAACCTACGAGCAGTACTTC
TRBV5-1,-,TRBJ2-2,-,CASMWGNTGELFF,TGCGCCAGCATGTGGGGGAACACCGGGGAGCTGTTTTTT
TRBV7-2,TRBD2,TRBJ2-3,-,CASSLGTSGGTRRGDTQYF,TGTGCCAGCAGCTTAGGGACTAGCGGGGGGACCCGCCGGGGAGATACGCAGTATTTT
TRBV12-3/TRBV12-4,-,TRBJ1-2,once,CASSLGLGGYTF,TGTGCCAGCAGTTTAGGTCTCGGGGGCTACACCTTC
TRBV5-4,-,TRBJ1-1,-,CASRDARQGMNTEAFF,TGTGCCAGCAGGGACGCTCGGCAGGGAATGAACACTGAAGCTTTCTTT
TRBV28,-,TRBJ2-5,-,CASSLSGETQYF,TGTGCCAGCAGTTTATCTGGGGAGACCCAGTACTTC
TRBV11-2,TRBD1,TRBJ1-4,-,CASSRIRGEAANEKLFF,TGTGCCAGCAGTAGGATCAGGGGGGAGGCAGCTAATGAAAAACTGTTTTTT
TRBV12-3/TRBV12-4,TRBD1,TRBJ1-5,-,CASRGQGDQPQHF,TGTGCCAGCAGAGGACAGGGAGATCAGCCCCAGCATTTT
TRBV5-1,-,TRBJ2-3,-,CASSLRQGETDTQYF,TGCGCCAGCAGCTTGAGGCAGGGTGAAACAGATACGCAGTATTTT
TRBV7-9,TRBD1,TRBJ1-1,-,CASSSQGDTEAFF,TGTGCCAGCAGCTCGCAGGGGGACACTGAAGCTTTCTTT
TRBV12-3/TRBV12-4,-,TRBJ1-1,few,CASSLMSYTEAFF,TGTGCCAGCAGTTTAATGTCATACACTGAAGCTTTCTTT
TRBV27,TRBD1,TRBJ1-5,-,CASSGTGSGQPQHF,TGTGCCAGCAGCGGGACAGGTTCGGGTCAGCCCCAGCATTTT